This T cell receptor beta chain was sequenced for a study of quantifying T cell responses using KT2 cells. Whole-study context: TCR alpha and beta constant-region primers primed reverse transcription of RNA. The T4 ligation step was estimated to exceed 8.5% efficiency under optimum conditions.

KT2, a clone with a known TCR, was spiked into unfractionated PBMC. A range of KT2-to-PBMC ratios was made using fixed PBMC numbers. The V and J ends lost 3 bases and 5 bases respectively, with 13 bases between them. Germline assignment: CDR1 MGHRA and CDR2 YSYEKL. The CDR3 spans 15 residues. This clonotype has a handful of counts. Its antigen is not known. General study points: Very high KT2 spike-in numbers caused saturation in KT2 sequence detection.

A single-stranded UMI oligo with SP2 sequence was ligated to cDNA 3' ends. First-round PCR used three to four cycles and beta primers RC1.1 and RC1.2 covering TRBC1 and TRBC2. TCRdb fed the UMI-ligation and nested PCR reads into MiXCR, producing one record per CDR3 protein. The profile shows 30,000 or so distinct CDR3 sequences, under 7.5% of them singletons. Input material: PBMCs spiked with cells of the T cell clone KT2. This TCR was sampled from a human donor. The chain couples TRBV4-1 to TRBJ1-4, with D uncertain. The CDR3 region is CASSHFLAGNEKLFF. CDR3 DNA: TGCGCCAGCAGCCATTTTTTGGCCGGCAATGAAAAACTGTTTTTT.